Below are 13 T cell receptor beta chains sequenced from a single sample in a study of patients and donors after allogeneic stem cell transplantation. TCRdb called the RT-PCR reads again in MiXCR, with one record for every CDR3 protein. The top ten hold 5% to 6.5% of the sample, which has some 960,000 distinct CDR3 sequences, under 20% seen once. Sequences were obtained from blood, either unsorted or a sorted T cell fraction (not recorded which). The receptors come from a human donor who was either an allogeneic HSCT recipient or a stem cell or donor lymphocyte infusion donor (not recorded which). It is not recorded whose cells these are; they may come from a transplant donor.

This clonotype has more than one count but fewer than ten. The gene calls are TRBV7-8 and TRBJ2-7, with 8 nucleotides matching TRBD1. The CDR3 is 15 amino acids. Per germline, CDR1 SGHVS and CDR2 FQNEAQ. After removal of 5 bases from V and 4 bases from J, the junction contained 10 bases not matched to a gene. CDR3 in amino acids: CASSKRGQGAYEQYF. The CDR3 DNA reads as TGTGCCAGCAGCAAGAGAGGACAGGGTGCGTACGAGCAGTACTTC.

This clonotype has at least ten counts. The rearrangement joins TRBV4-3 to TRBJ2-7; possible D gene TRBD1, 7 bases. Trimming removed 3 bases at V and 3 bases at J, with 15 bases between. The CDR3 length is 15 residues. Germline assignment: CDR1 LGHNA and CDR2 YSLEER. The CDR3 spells CASSQDRQGGYEQYF. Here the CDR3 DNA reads TGCGCCAGCAGCCAGGATAGACAGGGAGGCTACGAGCAGTACTTC.

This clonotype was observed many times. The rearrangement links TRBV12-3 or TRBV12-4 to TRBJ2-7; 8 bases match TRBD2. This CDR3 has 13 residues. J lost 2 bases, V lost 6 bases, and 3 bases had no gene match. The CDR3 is CASSSGLAYEQYF. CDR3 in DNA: TGTGCCAGCAGCTCGGGACTAGCCTACGAGCAGTACTTC.

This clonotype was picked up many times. Written as DNA, the CDR3 is TGTGCCAGCAGGGTAGCGGTGGCTCCCTACAATGAGCAGTTCTTC. This sequence encodes CASRVAVAPYNEQFF. This rearrangement joins TRBV12-3 or TRBV12-4 to TRBJ2-1; a possible D gene is TRBD2 (6 bases). Trimming took off 6 bases at V and 2 bases at J, with 14 bases between the two ends. The CDR3 contains 15 residues.

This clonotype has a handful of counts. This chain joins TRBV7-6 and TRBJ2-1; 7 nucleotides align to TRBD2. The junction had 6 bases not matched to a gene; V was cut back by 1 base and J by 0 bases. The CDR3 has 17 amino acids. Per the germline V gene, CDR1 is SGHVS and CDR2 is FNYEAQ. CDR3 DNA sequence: TGTGCCAGCAGCTTAGATGACGGGGGGAGCTCCTACAATGAGCAGTTCTTC. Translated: CASSLDDGGSSYNEQFF.

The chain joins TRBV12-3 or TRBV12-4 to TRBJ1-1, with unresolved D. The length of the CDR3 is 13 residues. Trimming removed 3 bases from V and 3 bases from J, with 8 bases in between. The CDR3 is CASSFREHTEAFF. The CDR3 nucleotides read TGTGCCAGCAGTTTCCGGGAGCACACTGAAGCTTTCTTT.

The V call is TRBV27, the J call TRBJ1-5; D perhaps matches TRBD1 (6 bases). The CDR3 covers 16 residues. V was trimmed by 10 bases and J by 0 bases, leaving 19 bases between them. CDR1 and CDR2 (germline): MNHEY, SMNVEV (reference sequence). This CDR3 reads CATQPKGGYSNQPQHF. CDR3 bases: TGTGCCACCCAACCTAAGGGGGGCTATAGCAATCAGCCCCAGCATTTT.

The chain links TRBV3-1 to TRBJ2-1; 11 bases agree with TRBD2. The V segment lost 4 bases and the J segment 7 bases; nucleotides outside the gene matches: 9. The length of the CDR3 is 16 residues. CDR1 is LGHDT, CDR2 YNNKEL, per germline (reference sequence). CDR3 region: CASSLGTSGAGNEQFF. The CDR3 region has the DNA TGTGCCAGCAGCCTCGGGACTAGCGGAGCTGGAAATGAGCAGTTCTTC.

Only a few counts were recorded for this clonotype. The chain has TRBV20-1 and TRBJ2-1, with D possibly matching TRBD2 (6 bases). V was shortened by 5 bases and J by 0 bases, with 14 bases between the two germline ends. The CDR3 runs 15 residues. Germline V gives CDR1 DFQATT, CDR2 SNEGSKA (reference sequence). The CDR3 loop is CSAYWRGSSYNEQFF. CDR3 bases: TGCAGTGCTTATTGGCGGGGTAGCTCCTACAATGAGCAGTTCTTC.

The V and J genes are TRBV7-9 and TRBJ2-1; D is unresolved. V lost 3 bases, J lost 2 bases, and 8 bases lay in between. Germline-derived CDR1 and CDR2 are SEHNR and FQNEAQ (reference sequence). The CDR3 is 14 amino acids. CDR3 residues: CASSLIDPYNEQFF. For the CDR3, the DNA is TGTGCCAGCAGCTTGATAGACCCCTACAATGAGCAGTTCTTC.

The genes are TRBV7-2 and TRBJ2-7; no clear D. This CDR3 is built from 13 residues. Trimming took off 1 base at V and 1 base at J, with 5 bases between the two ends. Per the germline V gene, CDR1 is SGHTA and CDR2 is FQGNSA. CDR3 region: CASSLVMSYEQYF. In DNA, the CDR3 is TGTGCCAGCAGCTTAGTCATGTCCTACGAGCAGTACTTC.

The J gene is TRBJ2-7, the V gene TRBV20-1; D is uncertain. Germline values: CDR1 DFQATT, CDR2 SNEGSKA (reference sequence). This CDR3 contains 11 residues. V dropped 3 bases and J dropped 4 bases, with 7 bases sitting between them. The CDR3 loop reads CSASLQYEQYF. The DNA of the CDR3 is TGCAGTGCTAGTTTGCAGTACGAGCAGTACTTC.

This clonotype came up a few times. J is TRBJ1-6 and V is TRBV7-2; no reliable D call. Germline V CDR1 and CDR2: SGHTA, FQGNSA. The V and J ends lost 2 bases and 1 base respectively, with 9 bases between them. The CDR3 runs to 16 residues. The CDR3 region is CASSLNLWSYNSPLHF. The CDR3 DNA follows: TGTGCCAGCAGCTTAAATCTGTGGTCCTATAATTCACCCCTCCACTTT. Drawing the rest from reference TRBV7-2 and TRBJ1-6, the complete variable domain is GAGVSQSPSNKVTEKGKDVELRCDPISGHTALYWYRQSLGQGLEFLIYFQGNSAPDKSGLPSDRFSAERTGGSVSTLTIQRTQQEDSAVYLCASSLNLWSYNSPLHFGNGTRLTVT.